Below, one T cell receptor beta chain is given with its context. Other DNA sequences from this sample encode an identical CDR3 as well. Generated by immunoSEQ multiplex PCR, the TCRdb table keeps only in-frame clones and is missing some. The table has roughly 300,000 clones, approximately 91% seen once. This sample is drawn from a study of blood T cell repertoires in COVID-19. Seattle participants joined during active infection and were tracked over time. The receptor was isolated from a woman in her thirties with COVID-19, enrolled during active disease. The sequencing input was peripheral blood.

The CDR3: CSVEGTDYGYTF. The CDR3 DNA follows: TGCAGCGTTGAGGGGACAGACTATGGCTACACCTTC. This chain connects TRBV29-1 to TRBJ1-2; 7 bases match TRBD1. Germline assignment: CDR1 SQVTM and CDR2 ANQGSEA. J gave up 3 bases and V 3 bases, and 1 base lay outside the gene matches. The CDR3 is 12 amino acids.